This TCR beta chain was identified during a study of blood T cells in healthy people across ages. A second PCR of roughly 7 to 11 cycles used a sample-barcoded 5' primer and a J-beta primer mix. MiXCR was run by TCRdb on the 5' RACE reads, yielding one entry per CDR3 protein. The repertoire holds 750,000 to 950,000 distinct CDR3 sequences, with roughly 50% as singletons. This CDR3 has 16 amino acids. Per germline, CDR1 WSHSY and CDR2 SAAADI. The V gene end was trimmed by 4 bases and the J gene end by 14 bases; junction bases not matched to a gene: 18. The chain uses TRBV10-2 and TRBJ2-3; 10 bases are a match to TRBD2. Sequencing input: blood. The sequence came from a man aged 80 or over in good health. The CDR3 loop is CASSGLAGELYRDAYF. In DNA, the CDR3 is TGCGCCAGCAGTGGGCTAGCGGGAGAGTTGTACAGAGACGCGTATTTT.